The 8 T cell receptor beta chains below come from one sample, sequenced in a study of T cell responses to AZD1222 COVID-19 vaccine. Clones were read by immunoSEQ multiplex PCR, and TCRdb kept only the in-frame ones, dropping some. The table includes about 93,000 clones, 88% detected once. Sequenced here: peripheral blood, sampled on day 0 of AZD1222 vaccination. These receptors were taken from an adult in good health.

This clone has only a few counts. The chain carries TRBV3-1 (or the pseudogene TRBV3-2) and TRBJ2-2; D unclear. V lost 1 base and J 3 bases, leaving 6 bases between the germline ends. This CDR3 has 14 residues. Per germline, CDR1 LGHDT and CDR2 YNNKEL (reference sequence). The CDR3 loop is CASSQAPDTGELFF. Written as DNA, the CDR3 is TGTGCCAGCAGCCAAGCGCCTGACACCGGGGAGCTGTTTTTT.

This clone was observed a few times. J is TRBJ2-2 and V is TRBV5-5; the match to TRBD2 covers 12 bases. The CDR3 has 14 residues. CDR1 is SGHKS, CDR2 YYEKEE, per germline (reference sequence). The junction had 6 bases not matched to a gene; V was cut back by 10 bases and J by 5 bases. The CDR3 region is CAGGLAGPTGELFF. CDR3 sequence (DNA): TGTGCCGGCGGACTAGCGGGACCAACCGGGGAGCTGTTTTTT. Full variable domain (outside the CDR3, taken from reference TRBV5-5 and TRBJ2-2): DAGVTQSPTHLIKTRGQQVTLRCSPISGHKSVSWYQQVLGQGPQFIFQYYEKEERGRGNFPDRFSARQFPNYSSELNVNALLLGDSALYLCAGGLAGPTGELFFGEGSRLTVL.

The chain is built from TRBV30 and TRBJ2-5; D unclear. The CDR3 totals 12 residues. Germline loops: CDR1 GTSNPN, CDR2 SVGIG (reference sequence). V lost 2 bases and J 4 bases, leaving 8 bases between the germline ends. The CDR3 DNA reads as TGTGCCTGGAGTCAGCTGGGAGAGACCCAGTACTTC. This sequence encodes CAWSQLGETQYF.

This chain links TRBV15 with TRBJ1-1; D gene unclear. The germline V gene has CDR1 LNHNV and CDR2 YYDKDF (reference sequence). This CDR3 region has 13 residues. The ends were cut back, 5 bases at V and 4 bases at J, with 11 bases in the middle. The CDR3 DNA reads TGTGCCACCAGCCCTACCAGTATCACTGAAGCTTTCTTT. This sequence encodes CATSPTSITEAFF.

The V call is TRBV7-9, the J call TRBJ2-2; 8 bases match TRBD1. This CDR3 has 16 amino acids. Germline trimming cut 1 base from V and 2 bases from J; bases unmatched to any gene: 3. Germline lookup yields CDR1 SEHNR and CDR2 FQNEAQ (reference sequence). CDR3 nucleotides: TGTGCCAGCAGCTTAGGGACAGGGTATAACACCGGGGAGCTGTTTTTT. Its translation: CASSLGTGYNTGELFF.

This CDR3 reads CASSLDQLAEAFF. The CDR3 DNA reads as TGTGCCAGCAGCTTAGATCAGCTGGCTGAAGCTTTCTTT. V is TRBV11-2 and J is TRBJ1-1; D unclear. V lost 0 bases to trimming and J lost 6 bases, with 8 bases between them. Per the germline V gene, CDR1 is SGHAT and CDR2 is FQNNGV. This CDR3 spans 13 amino acids.

This sequence joins TRBV28 and TRBJ2-7; D perhaps matches TRBD1 (5 bases). Looked up from germline, CDR1 is MDHEN and CDR2 is SYDVKM. The CDR3 is 16 residues long. Trimming took 3 bases from V and 0 from J, leaving 15 bases between them. Written as DNA, the CDR3 is TGTGCCAGCAGTTTCCGCCTAGACAGACTCTCCTACGAGCAGTACTTC. The encoded protein is CASSFRLDRLSYEQYF.

V is TRBV2 and J is TRBJ2-1, with unresolved D. The CDR3 runs 12 residues. V lost 6 bases to trimming and J lost 5 bases, with 8 bases between them. The germline V gene has CDR1 SNHLY and CDR2 FYNNEI. CDR3 coding DNA: TGTGCCAGCAGGGAACAAAACAATGAGCAGTTCTTC. This gives the protein CASREQNNEQFF.